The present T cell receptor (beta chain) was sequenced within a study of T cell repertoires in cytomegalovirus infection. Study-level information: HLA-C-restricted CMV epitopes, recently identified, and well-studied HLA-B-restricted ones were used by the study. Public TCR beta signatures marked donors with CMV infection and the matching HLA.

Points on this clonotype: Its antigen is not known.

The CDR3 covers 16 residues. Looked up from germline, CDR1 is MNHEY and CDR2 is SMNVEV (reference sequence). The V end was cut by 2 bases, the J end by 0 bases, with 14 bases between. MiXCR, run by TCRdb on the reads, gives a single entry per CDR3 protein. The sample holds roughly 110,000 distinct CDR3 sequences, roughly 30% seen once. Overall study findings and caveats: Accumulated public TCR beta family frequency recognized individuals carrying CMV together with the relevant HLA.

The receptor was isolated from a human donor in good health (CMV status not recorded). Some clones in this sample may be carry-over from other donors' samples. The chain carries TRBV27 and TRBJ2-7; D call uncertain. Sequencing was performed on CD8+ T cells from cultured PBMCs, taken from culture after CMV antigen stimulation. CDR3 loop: CASSLSRRANSYEQYF. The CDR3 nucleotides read TGTGCCAGCAGTTTAAGCAGACGGGCAAACTCCTACGAGCAGTACTTC.